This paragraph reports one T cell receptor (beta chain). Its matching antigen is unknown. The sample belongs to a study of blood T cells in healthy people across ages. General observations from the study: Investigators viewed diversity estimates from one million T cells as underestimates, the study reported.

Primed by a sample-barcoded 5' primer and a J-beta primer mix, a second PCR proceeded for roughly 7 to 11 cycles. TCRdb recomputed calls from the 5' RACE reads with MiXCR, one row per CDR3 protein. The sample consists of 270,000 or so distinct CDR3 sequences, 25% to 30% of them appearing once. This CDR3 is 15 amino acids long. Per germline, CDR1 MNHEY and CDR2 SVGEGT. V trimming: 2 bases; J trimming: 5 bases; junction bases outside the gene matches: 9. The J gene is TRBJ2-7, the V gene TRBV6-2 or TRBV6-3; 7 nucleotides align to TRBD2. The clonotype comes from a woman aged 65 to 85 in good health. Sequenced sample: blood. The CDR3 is CASSYNGLVSHEQYF. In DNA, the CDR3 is TGTGCCAGCAGTTACAACGGACTAGTATCCCACGAGCAGTACTTC.